This T cell receptor (beta chain) was documented in a study of T cells after yellow fever vaccination. TCRdb independently ran MiXCR on the 5' RACE reads; one entry per CDR3 protein. The data hold 110,000 or so distinct CDR3 sequences, with roughly 7.9% observed a single time. CDR1 and CDR2 (germline): SGHAT, FQNNGV. V lost 5 bases, J lost 7 bases, and 9 bases lay in between. The CDR3 length is 13 residues. This clonotype was seen at least ten times. The sequence was collected from a man between 18 and 35 years old who received the YFV17D yellow fever vaccine. The chain is built from TRBV11-2 and TRBJ1-6; weak D call: TRBD1 (5 bases). The sequences come from CD4+ T cells sorted from PBMCs, collected roughly 46 days after the first yellow fever vaccination. The CDR3 bases are TGTGCCAGCAGCCCGCGACAGAATTCACCCCTCCACTTT. Residues: CASSPRQNSPLHF. Using reference TRBV11-2 and TRBJ1-6 for the parts outside the CDR3, the full variable domain is EAGVAQSPRYKIIEKRQSVAFWCNPISGHATLYWYQQILGQGPKLLIQFQNNGVVDDSQLPKDRFSAERLKGVDSTLKIQPAKLEDSAVYLCASSPRQNSPLHFGNGTRLTVT.